These 27 T cell receptor beta chains were all obtained from the same sample, sequenced in a study of identical twins. TCRdb passed the 5' RACE reads through MiXCR, listing each CDR3 protein once. The repertoire holds hundreds of thousands of distinct CDR3 sequences, with 8.5% to 9% as singletons. These data were also filed under a second study, of yellow fever vaccine responses in identical twins.

Source material: PBMCs. These receptors were taken from a woman aged 18 to 35 in good health.

In this sample, this clonotype turned up many times. The chain combines TRBV3-1 with TRBJ2-1, with 13 bases matching TRBD2. V shed 0 bases, J shed 1 base, and the junction held 6 bases outside the gene matches. CDR1 LGHDT and CDR2 YNNKEL come from the germline V gene (reference sequence). This CDR3 is 19 amino acids long. DNA for the CDR3: TGTGCCAGCAGCCAAGATAGACTAGCGGGGGGTTTTTCCTACAATGAGCAGTTCTTC. Residues: CASSQDRLAGGFSYNEQFF.

V gene TRBV2 combines with J gene TRBJ2-5; no reliable D call. In germline, CDR1 is SNHLY, CDR2 FYNNEI. With 4 bases removed from V and 0 bases from J, the gap between germline ends came to 12 bases. This CDR3 region has 15 residues. CDR3 nucleotide sequence: TGTGCCAGCAGTGTACGTCCACTGGACCAAGAGACCCAGTACTTC. This sequence encodes CASSVRPLDQETQYF.

This chain links TRBV2 with TRBJ2-5; the D gene is possibly TRBD2 (6 bases). The CDR3 is 14 amino acids. Germline V CDR1 and CDR2: SNHLY, FYNNEI. V was shortened by 9 bases and J by 0 bases, with 14 bases between the two germline ends. Written as DNA, the CDR3 is TGTGCCAGTAGCGGTGGGAGGTACCAAGAGACCCAGTACTTC. It codes for CASSGGRYQETQYF.

This clonotype was detected a few times. The V call is TRBV7-9, the J call TRBJ1-2; 7 bases line up with TRBD1. V was pared by 5 bases and J by 1 base, with 7 bases of the junction left unmatched. Germline-derived CDR1 and CDR2 are SEHNR and FQNEAQ (reference sequence). The CDR3 spans 15 residues. The CDR3 DNA follows: TGTGCCAGCAGCCCCACAGGGGCACTTAACTATGGCTACACCTTC. This encodes CASSPTGALNYGYTF.

This clonotype was observed a few times. V and J are TRBV7-8 and TRBJ1-1; D might be TRBD1 (6 bases). The V and J ends lost 3 bases and 0 bases respectively, with 11 bases between them. The germline V gene encodes CDR1 SGHVS and CDR2 FQNEAQ. This CDR3 contains 15 residues. CDR3 in amino acids: CASSLGGLMNTEAFF. The CDR3 DNA reads TGTGCCAGCAGCTTGGGGGGCCTCATGAACACTGAAGCTTTCTTT.

This clonotype was recorded many times. The V call is TRBV29-1, the J call TRBJ2-7; D perhaps matches TRBD2 (5 bases). The V end lost 4 bases, the J end lost 3 bases, and 16 bases lay between the germline ends. CDR3 length: 14 amino acids. Germline V lookup: CDR1 SQVTM, CDR2 ANQGSEA. CDR3 in amino acids: CSVAAAERLYEQYF. The CDR3 DNA sequence: TGCAGCGTTGCGGCAGCGGAAAGACTCTACGAGCAGTACTTC.

The chain is built from TRBV28 and TRBJ2-6; 7 bases map to TRBD1. Germline V gene sequence: CDR1 MDHEN, CDR2 SYDVKM. This CDR3 has 16 residues. The CDR3 DNA sequence: TGTGCTGTAAGACAGGGTGTTCGAACTGGGGCCAACGTCCTGACTTTC. This gives the protein CAVRQGVRTGANVLTF.

V and J are TRBV5-1 and TRBJ1-6, with D uncertain. Germline V gene data show CDR1 as SGHRS and CDR2 as YFSETQ. This CDR3 is 15 amino acids long. V was shortened by 0 bases and J by 12 bases, with 16 bases between the two germline ends. This CDR3 is CASSLGGSRHEPLHF. CDR3 in DNA: TGCGCCAGCAGCTTGGGAGGGTCTCGGCATGAACCCCTCCACTTT.

This clonotype was recorded a few times. The chain links TRBV20-1 to TRBJ2-1; D not certain. Germline V lookup: CDR1 DFQATT, CDR2 SNEGSKA (reference sequence). V lost 0 bases and J 5 bases, leaving 14 bases between the germline ends. The CDR3 consists of 15 residues. The CDR3: CSARDGERSDNEQFF. The CDR3 DNA reads TGCAGTGCTAGAGATGGAGAACGATCCGACAATGAGCAGTTCTTC.

The chain couples TRBV30 to TRBJ2-2, with 8 bases identical to TRBD2. Per the germline V gene, CDR1 is GTSNPN and CDR2 is SVGIG (reference sequence). The junction had 6 bases not matched to a gene; V was cut back by 2 bases and J by 4 bases. This CDR3 contains 15 residues. In DNA, the CDR3 is TGTGCCTGGAGTCGGGGGACTAGAATCACCGGGGAGCTGTTTTTT. Its protein is CAWSRGTRITGELFF.

In this sample, this clonotype turned up a few times. The chain couples TRBV6-4 to TRBJ2-6; D is unresolved. The V gene's germline CDR1 is MRHNA and CDR2 SNTAGT. V dropped 0 bases and J dropped 2 bases, with 5 bases sitting between them. The CDR3 is 15 residues long. The CDR3 loop reads CASSDSSTGANVLTF. CDR3 DNA: TGTGCCAGCAGTGACTCCTCGACTGGGGCCAACGTCCTGACTTTC.

This clonotype came up a few times. V usage is TRBV27 and J usage is TRBJ2-7; perhaps D is TRBD1 or TRBD2 (5 bases each). Trimming took off 3 bases at V and 2 bases at J, with 14 bases between the two ends. Germline V gene data show CDR1 as MNHEY and CDR2 as SMNVEV (reference sequence). CDR3 length equals 15 residues. CDR3 bases: TGTGCCAGCAGTTTGGTCCGGGACGGCACCTACGAGCAGTACTTC. It specifies CASSLVRDGTYEQYF.

This clonotype was detected a few times. The rearrangement joins TRBV7-2 to TRBJ2-7, with D unclear. V lost 6 bases and J 2 bases, leaving 8 bases between the germline ends. The CDR3 extends over 12 amino acids. Germline V gives CDR1 SGHTA, CDR2 FQGNSA. The CDR3, as DNA: TGTGCCAGCAGGTCCTCAACCTACGAGCAGTACTTC. Protein: CASRSSTYEQYF.

The chain links TRBV6-2 or TRBV6-3 to TRBJ2-5; a possible D gene is TRBD2 (5 bases). CDR1 and CDR2 (germline): MNHEY, SVGEGT. CDR3 length: 14 residues. Trimming left V 6 bases short and J 4 bases short, with 15 bases between. The CDR3, as DNA: TGTGCCAGCAGAGGTCCCGGGATCCCAGAGACCCAGTACTTC. Its protein product is CASRGPGIPETQYF.

This clonotype was counted a few times. This sequence joins TRBV5-4 and TRBJ2-3, with D maybe TRBD1 (6 bases). The CDR3 contains 19 residues. Germline V gene sequence: CDR1 SGHNT, CDR2 YYREEE (reference sequence). Trimming shortened V by 3 bases and J by 5 bases, and 28 bases separated the two germline ends. The CDR3 DNA sequence: TGTGCCAGCAGCTCCCCTGGGGGCAGGACCACCGTTGGCGGAGATACGCAGTATTTT. It is translated as CASSSPGGRTTVGGDTQYF.

This clonotype showed up many times. The chain carries TRBV5-1 and TRBJ2-7; possibly TRBD2 for D (5 bases). Germline lookup yields CDR1 SGHRS and CDR2 YFSETQ. The CDR3 has 14 residues. V dropped 4 bases and J dropped 4 bases, with 15 bases sitting between them. CDR3 in DNA: TGCGCCAGCAGCCCGGGCCCGGAGGCTTACGAGCAGTACTTC. This gives the protein CASSPGPEAYEQYF.

The chain joins TRBV9 to TRBJ2-5; D tentatively fits TRBD1 or TRBD2 (5 bases each). The CDR3 sequence is 14 residues long. V was clipped by 3 bases and J by 5 bases, with 14 bases between them. The V gene's germline CDR1 is SGDLS and CDR2 YYNGEE. As DNA, the CDR3 is TGTGCCAGCAGCGGGGACGCTCTCCAGGAGACCCAGTACTTC. Its protein is CASSGDALQETQYF.

V gene TRBV12-3 or TRBV12-4 combines with J gene TRBJ2-5; a possible D gene is TRBD2 (5 bases). The CDR3 covers 15 residues. Deletions cut 5 bases from V and 0 bases from J, with 13 bases between. CDR3 DNA sequence: TGTGCCAGCAGTACCCAACGAGGGAACCAAGAGACCCAGTACTTC. It yields the protein CASSTQRGNQETQYF.

This chain joins TRBV28 and TRBJ2-2, with 7 bases fitting TRBD1. The CDR3 consists of 16 residues. J gave up 6 bases and V 1 base, and 8 bases lay outside the gene matches. The V gene's germline CDR1 is MDHEN and CDR2 SYDVKM. The CDR3 DNA reads as TGTGCCAGCAGTTTATCCGAGACAGGGACGGCCGGGGAGCTGTTTTTT. Protein: CASSLSETGTAGELFF.

V usage is TRBV5-1 and J usage is TRBJ2-5; D tentatively fits TRBD1 or TRBD2 (6 bases each). Between the trimmed V and J ends, which lost 0 bases and 5 bases, there was a span of 17 bases. Germline values: CDR1 SGHRS, CDR2 YFSETQ. This CDR3 is 16 amino acids long. CDR3 DNA sequence: TGCGCCAGCAGCTTGGCCCCCGGGGGCGCAGGGGAGACCCAGTACTTC. Encoded protein: CASSLAPGGAGETQYF.

V usage is TRBV2 and J usage is TRBJ2-1, with 14 bases identical to TRBD2. Germline V CDR1 and CDR2: SNHLY, FYNNEI. The CDR3 runs 16 residues. V gave up 5 bases and J gave up 7 bases; unmatched junction bases: 7. The CDR3 coding sequence is TGTGCCAGCAGTTTGGGACTAGCGGGAGTTCGGAATGAGCAGTTCTTC. Its translation: CASSLGLAGVRNEQFF.

This chain links TRBV30 with TRBJ1-1, with D uncertain. The CDR3 runs 16 residues. Germline CDR1 GTSNPN, CDR2 SVGIG (reference sequence). V shed 3 bases and J shed 2 bases, with 19 bases lying between them. The chain's CDR3 is CAWRSRGRTFNTEAFF. DNA of the CDR3: TGTGCCTGGAGATCGCGGGGTCGAACCTTTAACACTGAAGCTTTCTTT.

This clonotype has only a few counts. The chain carries TRBV11-1 and TRBJ2-3, with 12 bases aligning to TRBD2. J was trimmed by 1 base and V by 3 bases; bases with no gene match: 17. The CDR3 is 21 amino acids. From germline, CDR1 is SGHAT and CDR2 FQDESV (reference sequence). The CDR3, as DNA: TGTGCCAGCAGCTTCATAAGGAAGGCGCTAGCGGGGGGGCCTGGCACAGATACGCAGTATTTT. Its protein is CASSFIRKALAGGPGTDTQYF.

This clonotype was detected ten times or more. This chain uses TRBV5-1 with TRBJ2-1, with TRBD2 identical over 10 bases. V shed 5 bases, J shed 5 bases, and the junction held 16 bases outside the gene matches. CDR1 is SGHRS, CDR2 YFSETQ, per germline. This CDR3 is built from 18 residues. The CDR3 sequence is CASRPGVASGSTHNEQFF. The CDR3 DNA follows: TGCGCCAGCAGACCTGGAGTGGCTAGCGGGAGCACCCACAATGAGCAGTTCTTC.

This clonotype was seen more than once but under ten times. The chain combines TRBV9 with TRBJ2-7; D is possibly TRBD1 (6 bases). Looked up from germline, CDR1 is SGDLS and CDR2 is YYNGEE. The CDR3 is 16 residues long. Deletions cut 3 bases from V and 0 bases from J, with 16 bases between. The DNA of the CDR3 is TGTGCCAGCAGCGAGACAGGTACCCGGAGCTCCTACGAGCAGTACTTC. Its protein product is CASSETGTRSSYEQYF.

The V and J genes are TRBV7-8 and TRBJ2-3, with TRBD2 identical over 11 bases. CDR3 length: 17 residues. Germline CDR1 SGHVS, CDR2 FQNEAQ. Trimming cost V 1 base and J 2 bases; bases outside gene matches: 5. This CDR3 is CASSLVLAGGLTDTQYF. The CDR3 region has the DNA TGTGCCAGCAGCTTAGTTCTAGCGGGGGGCCTCACAGATACGCAGTATTTT.

Many counts were recorded for this clonotype. This chain connects TRBV25-1 to TRBJ2-1; 10 positions match TRBD2. CDR1 and CDR2 (germline): MGHDK, SYGVNS. Trimming removed 3 bases from V and 7 bases from J; junction bases left unmatched: 6. The CDR3 has 15 amino acids. In nucleotides, the CDR3 is TGTGCCAGCAGTGACCCGAGCGGGAGGGTAAATGAGCAGTTCTTC. It is translated as CASSDPSGRVNEQFF.